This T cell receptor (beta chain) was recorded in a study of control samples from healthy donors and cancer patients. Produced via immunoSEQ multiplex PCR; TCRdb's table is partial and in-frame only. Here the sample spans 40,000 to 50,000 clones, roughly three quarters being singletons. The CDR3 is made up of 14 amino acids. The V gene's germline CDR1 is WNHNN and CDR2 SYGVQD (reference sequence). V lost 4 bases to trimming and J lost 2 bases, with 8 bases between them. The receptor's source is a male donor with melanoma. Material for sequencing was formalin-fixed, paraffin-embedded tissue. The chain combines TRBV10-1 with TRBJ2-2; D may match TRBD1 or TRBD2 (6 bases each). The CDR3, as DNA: TGCGCCAGCAGTGTGGGGGGCAACACCGGGGAGCTGTTTTTT. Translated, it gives CASSVGGNTGELFF.